Sequencing of this TCR beta chain was carried out in a study of radiotherapy plus CTLA-4 blockade in lung cancer. Germline V CDR1 and CDR2: LGHNA, YSLEER. With V trimmed by 4 bases and J by 11 bases, 17 bases remained unmatched. This CDR3 contains 17 residues. Only in-frame clones appear in the TCRdb table, and some are missing; sequencing was by immunoSEQ multiplex PCR. Of about 38,000 clones listed, over 70% are singletons. This clone appeared a few times. Its antigen is not identified. Focal radiation plus CTLA-4 blockade with ipilimumab was administered to patients who had chemo-refractory metastatic non-small-cell lung cancer. Study-wide results and limits: Blood-borne expansion of tumor-derived TCR clones followed radiotherapy plus ipilimumab. Increased serum interferon-beta after radiation also reportedly predicted response strongly.

J is TRBJ1-4 and V is TRBV4-3; 9 nucleotides align to TRBD1. The sequences come from peripheral blood, collected from a patient treated with radiotherapy plus ipilimumab. The TCR sequence derives from a human donor with non-small cell lung cancer who had stable disease on radiotherapy plus ipilimumab. In DNA, the CDR3 is TGCGCCAGCAGCCGGGGAGAGTTCGGGACAGGGAGGCAGAAACTGTTTTTT. Translation: CASSRGEFGTGRQKLFF.